The 10 T cell receptor beta chains in this list originate from one sample, sequenced in a study of PD-1 blockade in classical Hodgkin lymphoma. All patients experienced relapse after autologous stem cell transplantation, and brentuximab vedotin exposure was variable. The data were produced by immunoSEQ multiplex PCR, yet TCRdb's version contains in-frame clones alone and is incomplete. The sample consists of approximately 50,000 clones, 88% of them appearing once. The sample in question was peripheral blood mononuclear cells (PBMCs), obtained before the second cycle of nivolumab. Receptor source: a human donor with classical Hodgkin lymphoma.

To note about this clone: Other DNA sequences in the sample encode the same CDR3. CDR3 residues: CASSLVADTQYF. For the CDR3, the DNA is TGTGCCAGCAGCTTGGTGGCAGATACGCAGTATTTT. This chain connects TRBV5-4 to TRBJ2-3; D gene unclear. The CDR3 is made up of 12 amino acids. CDR1 is SGHNT and CDR2 is YYREEE in the germline V gene (reference sequence). V was cut by 0 bases and J by 4 bases, with 3 bases left in between. The whole variable domain, filled in from reference TRBV5-4 and TRBJ2-3, reads ETGVTQSPTHLIKTRGQQVTLRCSSQSGHNTVSWYQQALGQGPQFIFQYYREEENGRGNFPPRFSGLQFPNYSSELNVNALELDDSALYLCASSLVADTQYFGPGTRLTVL.

V usage is TRBV19 and J usage is TRBJ1-4; D may be TRBD1 (6 bases). The CDR3 spans 14 residues. Between the trimmed V and J ends, which lost 5 bases and 5 bases, there was a span of 12 bases. Germline CDR1 is LNHDA and CDR2 is SQIVND (reference sequence). For the CDR3, the DNA is TGTGCCAGTAGTCGATCAGGGGAAAATGAAAAACTGTTTTTT. It is translated as CASSRSGENEKLFF.

For the CDR3, the DNA is TGTGCCAGCAGCGAACAGGGGTCTAGCACAGATACGCAGTATTTT. This translates into CASSEQGSSTDTQYF. The J gene is TRBJ2-3, the V gene TRBV2, with 7 bases fitting TRBD1. CDR3 length: 15 amino acids. CDR1 SNHLY and CDR2 FYNNEI come from the germline V gene. V gave up 6 bases and J gave up 0 bases; unmatched junction bases: 6.

V and J are TRBV25-1 and TRBJ1-1, with D tentatively TRBD1 (6 bases). V lost 0 bases, J lost 8 bases, and 10 bases lay in between. Germline V gene lookup returns CDR1 MGHDK and CDR2 SYGVNS. CDR3 length equals 13 residues. The CDR3 DNA sequence: TGTGCCAGCAGTGAATATAAAGGGACAGAAGCTTTCTTT. This encodes CASSEYKGTEAFF.

In this sample, this clone turned up once. J is TRBJ2-4 and V is TRBV5-4; D is undetermined. Germline-derived CDR1 and CDR2 are SGHNT and YYREEE (reference sequence). The V end was cut by 1 base, the J end by 0 bases, with 20 bases between. This CDR3 comprises 19 residues. This CDR3 is CASSLQVGPPKLAKNIQYF. DNA of the CDR3: TGTGCCAGCAGCTTGCAGGTGGGCCCGCCTAAACTAGCCAAAAACATTCAGTACTTC.

The chain recombines TRBV27 with TRBJ2-1, with D possibly being TRBD1 or TRBD2 (5 bases each). Trimming took 7 bases from V and 10 from J, leaving 20 bases between them. There are 14 residues in the CDR3. Per germline, CDR1 MNHEY and CDR2 SMNVEV (reference sequence). Written as DNA, the CDR3 is TGTGCCAGCACCAGGTTGGGGGTAGGGGCCGAGCAGTTCTTC. Amino acid sequence: CASTRLGVGAEQFF.

The rearrangement joins TRBV19 to TRBJ2-1; the D call may be TRBD1 or TRBD2 (5 bases each). Trimming took off 7 bases at V and 7 bases at J, with 17 bases between the two ends. The CDR3 totals 14 residues. Germline V gene lookup returns CDR1 LNHDA and CDR2 SQIVND (reference sequence). In DNA, the CDR3 is TGTGCCAGTAACCCGGGGCCGTTAGGGAATGAGCAGTTCTTC. Residues: CASNPGPLGNEQFF.

This clone was seen more than once but under ten times. The V gene is TRBV4-1, the J gene TRBJ2-5; D is undetermined. The germline V gene has CDR1 MGHRA and CDR2 YSYEKL. The CDR3 runs 13 residues. V lost 4 bases and J lost 4, with 10 bases in between. The CDR3 here is CASSRLAGETQYF. The DNA for the CDR3 is TGCGCCAGCAGCCGCTTAGCTGGAGAGACCCAGTACTTC.

Written as DNA, the CDR3 is TGCGCCAGCAGCCAAGAACTAGCGAACACCGGGGAGCTGTTTTTT. Translating gives CASSQELANTGELFF. This chain connects TRBV4-1 to TRBJ2-2; maybe TRBD2 (5 bases). V lost 0 bases and J lost 0, with 5 bases in between. Germline lookup yields CDR1 MGHRA and CDR2 YSYEKL. The CDR3 runs 15 residues.

This sequence joins TRBV2 and TRBJ2-7; TRBD1 is a possible D gene (5 bases). There are 13 residues in the CDR3. The V gene's germline CDR1 is SNHLY and CDR2 FYNNEI. V dropped 10 bases and J dropped 6 bases, with 19 bases sitting between them. DNA of the CDR3: TGTGCCACTGACAGTGACCCCGCTGGCGAGCAGTACTTC. Translated: CATDSDPAGEQYF.